The 23 T cell receptor beta chains below all came from one sample that was sequenced in a study of blood T cell repertoires in COVID-19. Only in-frame clones appear in the TCRdb table, and some are missing; sequencing was by immunoSEQ multiplex PCR. The data contain 200,000 to 250,000 clones, roughly nine tenths of them seen just once; the ten biggest clones take up 6.2%. The sample consisted of peripheral blood. These receptor sequences come from a man in his 60s with acute or convalescent COVID-19.

In nucleotides, the CDR3 is TGTGCCACCAGTGATATGGGACAGGGGAACACCGGGGAGCTGTTTTTT. Its translation: CATSDMGQGNTGELFF. The chain combines TRBV24-1 with TRBJ2-2; TRBD1 matches at 9 bases. Germline-derived CDR1 and CDR2 are KGHDR and SFDVKD. There are 16 residues in the CDR3. V dropped 3 bases and J dropped 1; count of bases not matched to a gene: 2.

The V and J genes are TRBV11-3 and TRBJ2-3; D gene ambiguous. The germline gives CDR1 SGHNT, CDR2 YENEEA. The V end was cut by 3 bases, the J end by 0 bases, with 10 bases between. CDR3 length: 15 residues. CDR3 in DNA: TGTGCCAGCAGCTTTGGTTCGGGTAGCACAGATACGCAGTATTTT. This gives the protein CASSFGSGSTDTQYF.

This clone is a singleton in its sample. V and J are TRBV7-9 and TRBJ1-5; 10 bases map to TRBD1. CDR3 length: 17 amino acids. Looked up from germline, CDR1 is SEHNR and CDR2 is FQNEAQ (reference sequence). Losses at the gene ends were 3 bases for V and 9 bases for J; bases not matched to a gene: 14. The CDR3 DNA reads as TGTGCCAGCAGCTTCTCAGGAGGGACAGGGGATTTGTGGCCCCAGCATTTT. Amino acid sequence: CASSFSGGTGDLWPQHF.

This chain joins TRBV7-9 and TRBJ2-5; 11 bases line up with TRBD1. V was pared by 5 bases and J by 1 base, with 6 bases of the junction left unmatched. The germline V gene encodes CDR1 SEHNR and CDR2 FQNEAQ (reference sequence). The CDR3 spans 16 residues. CDR3 in amino acids: CASSAPGTGGQETQYF. CDR3 bases: TGTGCCAGCAGCGCTCCCGGGACAGGGGGCCAAGAGACCCAGTACTTC.

This chain connects TRBV2 to TRBJ2-7, with D tentatively TRBD2 (6 bases). The CDR3 is 14 residues long. Trimming removed 7 bases at V and 6 bases at J, with 19 bases between. In germline, CDR1 is SNHLY, CDR2 FYNNEI. DNA of the CDR3: TGTGCCAGCACGCAGTTCGGGAGTTCGGCCGAGCAGTACTTC. It is translated as CASTQFGSSAEQYF.

This chain connects TRBV10-3 to TRBJ2-3; D is uncertain. CDR3 size: 18 residues. Germline CDR1 is ENHRY and CDR2 is SYGVKD. V lost 2 bases to trimming and J lost 0 bases, with 18 bases between them. The chain's CDR3 is CAISEVRMGSGSTDTQYF. In nucleotides, the CDR3 is TGTGCCATCAGTGAGGTTCGTATGGGCAGTGGTAGCACAGATACGCAGTATTTT.

This chain links TRBV5-1 with TRBJ1-4, with TRBD1 matching over 8 bases. V lost 0 bases to trimming and J lost 8 bases; unmatched junction nucleotides: 9. Germline CDR1 and CDR2: SGHRS and YFSETQ. The CDR3 covers 16 residues. Here the CDR3 DNA reads TGCGCCAGCAGCTTGGCCGGCGGGACAGGTCAGGAAAAACTGTTTTTT. It specifies CASSLAGGTGQEKLFF. The whole variable domain, filled in from reference TRBV5-1 and TRBJ1-4, reads KAGVTQTPRYLIKTRGQQVTLSCSPISGHRSVSWYQQTPGQGLQFLFEYFSETQRNKGNFPGRFSGRQFSNSRSEMNVSTLELGDSALYLCASSLAGGTGQEKLFFGSGTQLSVL.

This chain connects TRBV7-6 to TRBJ1-6, with D possibly TRBD1 on 6 matching bases. This CDR3 is 16 amino acids long. V lost 4 bases to trimming and J lost 0 bases, with 10 bases between them. Germline CDR1 SGHVS, CDR2 FNYEAQ. This CDR3 is CASSSQGSSYNSPLHF. The CDR3 DNA sequence: TGTGCCAGCAGCTCTCAGGGGAGCTCCTATAATTCACCCCTCCACTTT. The complete variable domain, with remaining parts taken from reference TRBV7-6 and TRBJ1-6, reads GAGVSQSPRYKVTKRGQDVALRCDPISGHVSLYWYRQALGQGPEFLTYFNYEAQQDKSGLPNDRFSAERPEGSISTLTIQRTEQRDSAMYRCASSSQGSSYNSPLHFGNGTRLTVT.

The V call is TRBV11-3, the J call TRBJ2-7; TRBD1 matches at 9 bases. Germline lookup yields CDR1 SGHNT and CDR2 YENEEA. CDR3 length equals 17 residues. V trimming: 4 bases; J trimming: 4 bases; junction bases outside the gene matches: 14. The CDR3 nucleotides read TGTGCCAGCAGCTCTAACAGGGGGCGCGAATTCCGATACGAGCAGTACTTC. The encoded protein is CASSSNRGREFRYEQYF. Full variable domain (remainder filled in from reference TRBV11-3 and TRBJ2-7): EAGVVQSPRYKIIEKKQPVAFWCNPISGHNTLYWYLQNLGQGPELLIRYENEEAVDDSQLPKDRFSAERLKGVDSTLKIQPAELGDSAVYLCASSSNRGREFRYEQYFGPGTRLTVT.

This clone was seen a single time. This sequence joins TRBV7-2 and TRBJ2-1; TRBD2 matches 13 bases. Unmatched junction bases numbered 3, after V lost 1 base and J lost 12 bases. The CDR3 spans 14 residues. CDR1 and CDR2 (germline): SGHTA, FQGNSA. This CDR3 reads CASSLVLAGGRQFF. CDR3 in DNA: TGTGCCAGCAGCTTAGTACTAGCGGGAGGGCGGCAGTTCTTC.

The chain uses TRBV28 and TRBJ1-3; 9 bases match TRBD1. Unmatched junction bases numbered 8, after V lost 7 bases and J lost 4 bases. CDR3 length: 15 residues. Per germline, CDR1 MDHEN and CDR2 SYDVKM. CDR3 DNA sequence: TGTGCCAGCAATAATAACAGGGGGCGAGGAAACACCATATATTTT. It yields the protein CASNNNRGRGNTIYF.

The chain is built from TRBV4-3 and TRBJ1-4; no reliable D call. Trimming removed 8 bases from V and 0 bases from J, with 4 bases in between. CDR3 length: 12 residues. Germline CDR1 LGHNA, CDR2 YSLEER. The CDR3 bases are TGCGCCAGCCGTGCAACTAATGAAAAACTGTTTTTT. Its translation is CASRATNEKLFF.

The chain links TRBV15 to TRBJ2-1; D possibly corresponds to TRBD1 (5 bases). CDR1 is LNHNV and CDR2 is YYDKDF in the germline V gene (reference sequence). The V and J ends lost 5 bases and 0 bases respectively, with 11 bases between them. The CDR3 has 15 amino acids. CDR3 residues: CATSGALGSYNEQFF. The CDR3 nucleotides read TGTGCCACCAGCGGGGCCCTGGGCTCCTACAATGAGCAGTTCTTC. Based on the CDR3 plus reference TRBV15 and TRBJ2-1, the full variable domain is DAMVIQNPRYQVTQFGKPVTLSCSQTLNHNVMYWYQQKSSQAPKLLFHYYDKDFNNEADTPDNFQSRRPNTSFCFLDIRSPGLGDTAMYLCATSGALGSYNEQFFGPGTRLTVL.

The CDR3 sequence is CASSPLDRDYNSPLHF. CDR3 in DNA: TGTGCCAGCAGTCCCCTTGACAGGGATTATAATTCACCCCTCCACTTT. This chain uses TRBV2 with TRBJ1-6; TRBD1 matches at 7 bases. This CDR3 contains 16 residues. Losses at the gene ends were 5 bases for V and 4 bases for J; bases not matched to a gene: 8. Per the germline V gene, CDR1 is SNHLY and CDR2 is FYNNEI.

This clone appeared once. The chain is built from TRBV6-5 and TRBJ2-2, with 9 bases lining up with TRBD2. CDR3 size: 14 residues. CDR1 and CDR2 (germline): MNHEY, SVGAGI. V dropped 7 bases and J dropped 5; count of bases not matched to a gene: 5. CDR3: CASIALAGTGELFF. CDR3 in DNA: TGTGCCAGCATAGCCCTAGCGGGAACCGGGGAGCTGTTTTTT.

The rearrangement uses TRBV29-1 and TRBJ2-3, with 7 positions matching TRBD1. The CDR3 consists of 13 residues. V shed 7 bases and J 6 bases; nucleotides not matched to a gene: 10. CDR1 is SQVTM and CDR2 is ANQGSEA in the germline V gene. CDR3 protein: CSALQGWVDTQYF. CDR3 sequence (DNA): TGCAGCGCCCTACAGGGGTGGGTGGATACGCAGTATTTT.

This clone has a single count. The chain joins TRBV27 to TRBJ2-1; 8 positions match TRBD2. The CDR3 consists of 14 residues. Germline-derived CDR1 and CDR2 are MNHEY and SMNVEV (reference sequence). The J segment lost 4 bases and the V segment lost 5 bases, leaving 4 bases of the junction unmatched. In DNA, the CDR3 is TGTGCCAGCAGTAGACTAGCGTCGTACAATGAGCAGTTCTTC. This codes for CASSRLASYNEQFF.

This clone was seen a few times. V gene TRBV25-1 combines with J gene TRBJ1-6; D remains unclear. CDR1 and CDR2 from the germline V gene are MGHDK and SYGVNS. Between the trimmed V and J ends, which lost 2 bases and 6 bases, there was a span of 5 bases. The length of the CDR3 is 13 residues. The chain's CDR3 is CASSEGSNSPLHF. The CDR3 region has the DNA TGTGCCAGCAGTGAAGGCAGTAATTCACCCCTCCACTTT.

The chain joins TRBV5-1 to TRBJ2-7; TRBD1 is a possible D gene (6 bases). Trimming pared 4 bases from V and 3 bases from J, leaving 14 bases between. Germline values: CDR1 SGHRS, CDR2 YFSETQ. This CDR3 spans 14 amino acids. The CDR3 sequence: CASSPGQTDYEQYF. CDR3 DNA: TGCGCCAGCAGCCCCGGACAGACGGACTACGAGCAGTACTTC.

The CDR3 is CASSLSGTQNEKLFF. CDR3 DNA: TGCGCCAGCAGCTTGAGCGGGACGCAGAATGAAAAACTGTTTTTT. The V call is TRBV5-1, the J call TRBJ1-4; perhaps TRBD1 as D (5 bases). Germline CDR1 reads SGHRS; CDR2 reads YFSETQ. The CDR3 is 15 residues long. V was trimmed by 1 base and J by 5 bases, leaving 12 bases between them.

This sequence joins TRBV11-3 and TRBJ2-1; D is possibly TRBD2 (6 bases). This CDR3 contains 13 residues. Trimming shortened V by 6 bases and J by 2 bases, and 8 bases separated the two germline ends. Germline V gene lookup returns CDR1 SGHNT and CDR2 YENEEA. The CDR3 here is CASRGGTYNEQFF. The CDR3 region has the DNA TGTGCCAGCAGGGGAGGAACCTACAATGAGCAGTTCTTC.

The chain has TRBV6-5 and TRBJ1-3; 11 nucleotides align to TRBD1. The CDR3 contains 15 residues. Germline CDR1 is MNHEY and CDR2 is SVGAGI. J lost 4 bases, V lost 6 bases, and 5 bases had no gene match. The CDR3 spells CASRDRGRSGNTIYF. CDR3 DNA: TGTGCCAGCAGGGACAGGGGGCGTTCAGGAAACACCATATATTTT.

The V call is TRBV6-6, the J call TRBJ2-7; TRBD2 agrees at 12 bases. The CDR3 length is 16 residues. V was pared by 6 bases and J by 2 bases, with 8 bases of the junction left unmatched. Germline loops: CDR1 MNHNY, CDR2 SVGAGI (reference sequence). The CDR3 sequence: CASSTGASGRAYEQYF. The DNA of the CDR3 is TGTGCCAGCAGCACAGGAGCTAGCGGGAGGGCCTACGAGCAGTACTTC.